This T cell receptor beta chain was documented in a study of shared T cell receptors in the human thymus (dated by TCRdb to the early 2020s). With regard to the full study: The study examined how self-reactive, shared T-cell receptor alpha chains are generated in the human thymus.

The sample holds a few counts of this clone. Its antigen target is currently unknown. No much larger clone is present one base from it, and per-base qualities are unavailable. In the same sample, other DNA sequences code for this CDR3. The library relied on the immunoSEQ multiplex PCR assay. The source is immuneACCESS, and TCRdb retained only in-frame sequences with V and J called. Part of the clones is not carried over; for the studies checked, unresolved V genes explain less than half of this, and the remainder is unexplained. For this sample the table gives some 760,000 clones, of which approximately 85% were detected only once. The ten largest account for under 0.012% of the sample. Sequences SNHLY (CDR1) and FYNNEI (CDR2) are obtained from the germline V gene. Spanning cysteine to phenylalanine, the CDR3 consists of 16 amino acids. Here the CDR3 DNA is all that survives: 48 bases in frame from base 1. V ends up 6 bases short and J 2 bases short, with an unmatched junction base count of 5.

The sample also formed part of further work on human thymus T cells. As noted in the second study: In Finland, the donors were immunologically healthy infants who were having open corrective cardiac surgery for congenital heart defects. Thymus tissue was collected as surgical resects that were removed during corrective cardiac surgery. Both the thymic and the peripheral blood repertoires appeared to show biased V and J gene segment usage. The related research found that thymic TCR repertoires overlapped highly between unrelated individuals. The study characterized TCR alpha and beta repertoires from under ten infant thymus samples and four related peripheral blood samples. The cohort included several male and a couple of female infants, with donor ages spanning 7 to 244 days. Thymocytes were freed from the tissue by mechanical means and kept at -70 degrees C as pellets of about 9-30 million cells. Genomic DNA was extracted from frozen cell pellets with a QIAsymphony instrument. Using the immunoSEQ multiplex PCR assay, the TCRB and TCRAD loci were amplified from a standardized quantity of quality-controlled genomic DNA. The amplicons spanned the V(D)J region and were long enough to cover the CDR3 and allow V and J genes to be identified. The commercial immunoSEQ service was used to sequence amplicons on an Illumina platform. Corrections for primer bias and sequencing errors followed previously described methods, while TCRAD and TCRB definitions were based on the IMGT database. immunoSEQ Analyzer 3.0 and VDJTools were used for repertoire analysis, which covered basic statistics, V/J segment usage, diversity estimates, rarefaction and pairwise overlap. Diversity was estimated with Chao1, ChaoE, Efron-Thisted, Shannon and inverse Simpson indices, and also on datasets down-sampled to the smallest sample. Repertoire overlap used strict matching of CDR3 nucleotide sequence, V gene and J gene, with Jaccard-based multidimensional scaling clustering. On average, thymus samples gave 750,000 to 950,000 unique TCRB clonotypes, whereas blood samples gave some 84,000.

The receptor was derived from a girl under two years old with a congenital heart defect. Donor details come from another sample of the same person, matched by shared clones. Recombination joined TRBV2 with TRBJ1-6, with 9 central nucleotides matching TRBD1. The specimen sequenced was thymocytes. Here is the DNA: TGTGCCAGCAGAACAGGGGGCATGACCTATAATTCACCCCTCCACTTT. Its protein product is CASRTGGMTYNSPLHF.